This T cell receptor beta chain derives from a study of radiotherapy plus CTLA-4 blockade in lung cancer. Overall study results and limits: Some TCR clones had been derived from tumors. These clones expanded in peripheral blood after radiotherapy plus ipilimumab.

The data were produced by immunoSEQ multiplex PCR, yet TCRdb's version contains in-frame clones alone and is incomplete. The sample shows approximately 60,000 clones, 82% of them seen only once. It was focal radiation plus CTLA-4 blockade with ipilimumab that patients with chemo-refractory metastatic non-small-cell lung cancer received. A remark on this clone: The antigen remains undetermined.

The CDR3 has 14 amino acids. The V gene lost 4 bases and the J gene lost 6 bases, with 15 bases spanning the gap. Germline CDR1 and CDR2: LNHDA and SQIVND (reference sequence). Sequencing used peripheral blood, obtained from a patient treated with radiotherapy plus ipilimumab. This sequence was found in a human donor with non-small cell lung cancer whose response to radiotherapy plus ipilimumab could not be evaluated. The genes are TRBV19 and TRBJ1-2; D ambiguous. CDR3 in DNA: TGTGCCAGTAGTACCTCCCCAGACTTAGATGGCTACACCTTC. It specifies CASSTSPDLDGYTF.